This T cell receptor beta chain was obtained from a study of breast tumors, draining lymph nodes, adjacent tissues. MiXCR, applied by TCRdb to the multiplex PCR reads, yields one record per CDR3 protein. The table shows fewer than 85,000 distinct CDR3 sequences, with roughly 19% occurring only once. This clonotype was seen at least ten times. Its antigen is as yet unknown. V dropped 3 bases and J dropped 6 bases, with 9 bases sitting between them. Germline CDR1 reads SGHRS; CDR2 reads YFSETQ. The CDR3 sequence is 13 residues long. General observations from the study: Tumor repertoires ranked between lymph nodes and nontumor tissue in diversity, with V and J gene preferences. Most tumor T cells seemingly derive from lymph node, then expand in tumor.

The lymph nodes were axillary draining lymph nodes from breast cancer patients. The origin of this receptor is a female donor with breast cancer. Some clones in this sample may be carry-over from other donors' samples. This rearrangement joins TRBV5-1 to TRBJ2-2; TRBD1 is a possible D gene (6 bases). Source material: axillary lymph node tissue. CDR3 coding DNA: TGCGCCAGCAGCTCTAGGACAGCCGGGGAGCTGTTTTTT. This gives the protein CASSSRTAGELFF.